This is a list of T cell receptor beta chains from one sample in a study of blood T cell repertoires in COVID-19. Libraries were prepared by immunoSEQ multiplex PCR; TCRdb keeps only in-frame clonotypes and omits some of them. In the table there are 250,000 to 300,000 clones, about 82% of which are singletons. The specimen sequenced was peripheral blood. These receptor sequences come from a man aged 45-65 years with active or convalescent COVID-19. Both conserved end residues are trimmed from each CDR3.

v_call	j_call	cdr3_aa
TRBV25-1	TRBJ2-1	ASSERSGHSNEQF
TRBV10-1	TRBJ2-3	ASSESVRKGSTDTQY
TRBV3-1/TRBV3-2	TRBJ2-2	ASSQGVGLAGGGAFRYTGELF
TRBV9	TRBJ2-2	ASSSPTGTSGRAGELF
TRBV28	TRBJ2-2	ASRSNTGELF
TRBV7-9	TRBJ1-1	ASSFEGLNTEAF
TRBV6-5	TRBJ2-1	ASGTGLVEQF
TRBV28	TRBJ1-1	ASSPLQGRNTEAF
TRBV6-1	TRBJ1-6	ASSEATGEGNSPLH
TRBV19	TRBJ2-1	ASAPGQGANYNEQF
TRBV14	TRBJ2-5	ASSPRSGATQY
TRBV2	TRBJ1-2	ASSPNSYGYT
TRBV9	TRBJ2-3	ASSVDPSGRAAGTDTQY
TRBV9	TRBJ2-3	ASSPGQDTDTQY
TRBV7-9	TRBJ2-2	ASSSLSGTGELF
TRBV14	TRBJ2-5	ASSQVFGAGVGETQY
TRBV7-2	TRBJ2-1	ASSLVTSGRFGNEQF
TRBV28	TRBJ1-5	ASTIRRETDQPQH
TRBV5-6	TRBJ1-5	ASSLRGPRDQPQH
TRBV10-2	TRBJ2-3	ASNLGLAGGSTDTQY
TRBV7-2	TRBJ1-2	ASSAQRTGTGYT
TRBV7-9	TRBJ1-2	ASSFSLRTGDYGYT
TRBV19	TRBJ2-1	ASSIRQGRLAGGPRYEQF
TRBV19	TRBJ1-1	ASSITGVNTEAF
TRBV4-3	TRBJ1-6	ASSQDWSQAGGYNSPLH
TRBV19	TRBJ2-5	ASSISGGQETQY
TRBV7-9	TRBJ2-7	ASSSGLAPPYEQY
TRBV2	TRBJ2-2	ASRREEYTGELF
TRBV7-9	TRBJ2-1	ASPGNNEQF
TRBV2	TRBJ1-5	ASIQDFNQPQH
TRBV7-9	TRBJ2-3	ASSSSTGADTQY
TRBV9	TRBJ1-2	ASSVGAGGLSNYGYT
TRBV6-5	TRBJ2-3	ASSLTRGLTDTQY
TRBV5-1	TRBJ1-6	ASSTGQRNSPLH
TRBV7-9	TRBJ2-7	ASSTYTSGLSYEQY
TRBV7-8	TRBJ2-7	ASSLSRSVGLAGVYEQY
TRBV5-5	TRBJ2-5	ASSYQGRETQY
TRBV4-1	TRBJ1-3	ASSQDRVSSGNTIY
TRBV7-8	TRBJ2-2	ASSLGTGALFGDTGELF
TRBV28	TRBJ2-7	ASSLPEVYEQY
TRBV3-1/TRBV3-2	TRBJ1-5	ASSQDNRGDQPQH
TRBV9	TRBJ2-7	ASSPRGGSYEQY
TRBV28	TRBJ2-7	ASQGRTYEQY
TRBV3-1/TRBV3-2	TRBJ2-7	ASSHGRGYEQY
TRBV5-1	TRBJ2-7	ASSLAGASAGEQY
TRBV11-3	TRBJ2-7	ASSPGGTPYEQY
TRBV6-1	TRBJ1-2	ASSEEVTGVYGYT
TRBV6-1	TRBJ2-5	ASSDRQTAYKETQY
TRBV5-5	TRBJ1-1	ASSLRQGWSEAF
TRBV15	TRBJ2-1	ATSRVRTSGNNEQF
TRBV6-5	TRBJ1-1	ASGGRENTEAF
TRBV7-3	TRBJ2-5	ASSTQTSGVETQY
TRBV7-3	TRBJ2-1	ASSPTSVAEQF